These 22 T cell receptor beta chains were all obtained from the same sample, sequenced in a study of T cells in Graves' hyperthyroidism and ophthalmopathy. What was amplified from RNA transcripts were TCR beta CDR3 regions. The HTBI primer set was used in a first-round RT-PCR of the TCR CDR3. TCRdb independently ran MiXCR on the multiplex PCR reads; one entry per CDR3 protein. The table records more than 350,000 distinct CDR3 sequences, nearly 15% of them present only once. The sample comprised blood. Receptors originate from an older woman with Graves' ophthalmopathy.

This clonotype was seen repeatedly, ten times or more. The rearrangement joins TRBV20-1 to TRBJ2-1; unclear D gene. The length of the CDR3 is 10 residues. V dropped 4 bases and J dropped 7 bases, with 5 bases sitting between them. Germline V gene data show CDR1 as DFQATT and CDR2 as SNEGSKA (reference sequence). Here the CDR3 DNA reads TGCAGTGCTAAGAAGAATGAGCAGTTCTTC. Protein: CSAKKNEQFF.

The sample holds many counts of this clonotype. V gene TRBV6-1 combines with J gene TRBJ1-5; 8 bases match TRBD1. Germline trimming cut 7 bases from V and 1 base from J; bases unmatched to any gene: 9. The germline CDR1 and CDR2 sequences are MNHNS and SASEGT. This CDR3 has 16 amino acids. The CDR3 reads CASTRTGTLSNQPQHF. CDR3 DNA: TGTGCCAGCACCCGGACAGGGACGCTAAGCAATCAGCCCCAGCATTTT.

This clonotype showed up just a few times. V is TRBV7-8 and J is TRBJ1-1; 7 bases map to TRBD1. V was pared by 5 bases and J by 0 bases, with 3 bases of the junction left unmatched. This CDR3 comprises 14 residues. Germline V gives CDR1 SGHVS, CDR2 FQNEAQ. Written as DNA, the CDR3 is TGTGCCAGCAGCGCGGACAGGATGAACACTGAAGCTTTCTTT. Protein product: CASSADRMNTEAFF.

This clonotype has just a few counts. This chain joins TRBV28 and TRBJ1-2, with D maybe TRBD1 (6 bases). V was clipped by 7 bases and J by 5 bases, with 14 bases between them. Germline CDR1 and CDR2: MDHEN and SYDVKM. The CDR3 loop spans 13 amino acids. The chain's CDR3 is CASNPTGRYGYTF. The CDR3 DNA follows: TGTGCCAGCAACCCGACAGGCCGGTATGGCTACACCTTC.

This clonotype occurred many times. This chain joins TRBV18 and TRBJ2-1, with 12 nucleotides matching TRBD1. Unmatched junction bases numbered 7, after V lost 6 bases and J lost 10 bases. Germline lookup yields CDR1 KGHSH and CDR2 LQKENI. CDR3 size: 14 residues. CDR3 loop: CASSPGQGAGEQFF. DNA of the CDR3: TGTGCCAGCTCTCCGGGACAGGGGGCTGGGGAGCAGTTCTTC.

Ten or more counts support this clonotype. The chain has TRBV5-1 and TRBJ2-1, with 14 nucleotides matching TRBD2. This CDR3 has 17 amino acids. V shed 0 bases, J shed 8 bases, and the junction held 7 bases outside the gene matches. From germline, CDR1 is SGHRS and CDR2 YFSETQ. The CDR3 spells CASSLARLAGGKDEQFF. Written as DNA, the CDR3 is TGCGCCAGCAGCTTGGCCCGACTAGCGGGAGGGAAGGATGAGCAGTTCTTC.

V and J are TRBV5-1 and TRBJ2-3; 8 positions agree with TRBD1. CDR3 length: 16 residues. V shed 2 bases and J 4 bases; nucleotides not matched to a gene: 9. In germline, CDR1 is SGHRS, CDR2 YFSETQ. CDR3 nucleotides: TGCGCCAGCAGCTTAGGCGGACAGGGAAGGGCAGATACGCAGTATTTT. Translating gives CASSLGGQGRADTQYF.

This clonotype has a count of ten or more. J is TRBJ2-6 and V is TRBV28; D gene unclear. The CDR3 is made up of 14 amino acids. The V and J ends lost 3 bases and 6 bases respectively, with 9 bases between them. The germline gives CDR1 MDHEN, CDR2 SYDVKM. The CDR3 protein is CASSLTGEANVLTF. CDR3 DNA: TGTGCCAGCAGTTTGACTGGTGAGGCCAACGTCCTGACTTTC.

This clonotype was counted many times. The V call is TRBV18, the J call TRBJ1-5, with D maybe TRBD1 (6 bases). V lost 5 bases and J 2 bases, leaving 16 bases between the germline ends. The CDR3 contains 16 residues. Germline V CDR1 and CDR2: KGHSH, LQKENI. The CDR3 loop is CASSATRTVGNQPQHF. CDR3 in DNA: TGTGCCAGCTCAGCTACCAGGACAGTTGGCAATCAGCCCCAGCATTTT.

The V call is TRBV15, the J call TRBJ2-6; no definite D call. The CDR3 contains 14 residues. CDR1 LNHNV and CDR2 YYDKDF come from the germline V gene (reference sequence). Trimming shortened V by 5 bases and J by 4 bases, and 9 bases separated the two germline ends. For the CDR3, the DNA is TGTGCCACCAGCCGATACGAAGGGGCCAACGTCCTGACTTTC. Amino acid sequence: CATSRYEGANVLTF.

This rearrangement joins TRBV2 to TRBJ2-1; D uncertain. Germline values: CDR1 SNHLY, CDR2 FYNNEI. Trimming stripped 2 bases from V and 15 bases from J, with 29 bases between. The CDR3 totals 17 residues. The CDR3 spells CASSEKPPYSGEAPRFF. The CDR3 coding sequence is TGTGCCAGCAGTGAAAAGCCCCCGTACTCTGGGGAAGCGCCCCGGTTCTTC.

This clonotype was detected only a few times. The chain joins TRBV7-3 to TRBJ2-1; the match to TRBD2 covers 13 bases. This CDR3 has 17 amino acids. From germline, CDR1 is SGHTA and CDR2 FQGTGA. V lost 5 bases and J lost 1; bases outside the gene matches: 5. The CDR3 bases are TGTGCCAGCAGCCTACCGGGACTAGCGGGATCCTACAATGAGCAGTTCTTC. Translation gives CASSLPGLAGSYNEQFF.

A few counts support this clonotype. The V gene is TRBV27, the J gene TRBJ1-2; D is possibly TRBD1 (6 bases). V lost 6 bases and J 3 bases, leaving 14 bases between the germline ends. The CDR3 is made up of 14 amino acids. The germline gives CDR1 MNHEY, CDR2 SMNVEV (reference sequence). Here the CDR3 reads CASRWGARDYGYTF. CDR3 DNA: TGTGCCAGCAGGTGGGGGGCGCGGGACTATGGCTACACCTTC.

This clonotype was counted at least ten times. The chain combines TRBV20-1 with TRBJ2-7, with D maybe TRBD2 (6 bases). This CDR3 has 17 amino acids. Trimming pared 0 bases from V and 0 bases from J, leaving 18 bases between. Germline loops: CDR1 DFQATT, CDR2 SNEGSKA (reference sequence). This CDR3 is CSARDPLRDSGSYEQYF. The CDR3 DNA reads TGCAGTGCTAGAGATCCTCTCCGGGATAGCGGCTCCTACGAGCAGTACTTC.

This clonotype showed up many times. V is TRBV20-1 and J is TRBJ2-3, with TRBD2 matching over 7 bases. There are 13 residues in the CDR3. The junction had 3 bases not matched to a gene; V was cut back by 6 bases and J by 0 bases. The germline gives CDR1 DFQATT, CDR2 SNEGSKA (reference sequence). CDR3 in amino acids: CSALAWSTDTQYF. DNA of the CDR3: TGCAGTGCACTAGCGTGGAGCACAGATACGCAGTATTTT.

The rearrangement uses TRBV28 and TRBJ1-2; TRBD1 aligns across 9 bases. The CDR3 extends over 13 amino acids. Germline V lookup: CDR1 MDHEN, CDR2 SYDVKM. Trimming took 8 bases from V and 8 from J; bases not matched to a gene: 9. This chain's CDR3 is CASCRGQGNGYTF. The CDR3 DNA is TGTGCCAGCTGTAGAGGACAGGGGAACGGCTACACCTTC.

This clonotype was observed a handful of times. The chain uses TRBV7-9 and TRBJ1-2; TRBD1 matches at 8 bases. The V segment lost 5 bases and the J segment 4 bases; nucleotides outside the gene matches: 6. The V gene's germline CDR1 is SEHNR and CDR2 FQNEAQ (reference sequence). The CDR3 is 14 amino acids. The chain's CDR3 is CASSVTGGSYGYTF. In DNA form, the CDR3 reads TGTGCCAGCAGCGTCACAGGGGGGTCCTATGGCTACACCTTC.

In the case of this clonotype: Likely a read error: the CDR3 ends without its conserved phenylalanine or tryptophan. The rearrangement links TRBV10-3 to TRBJ2-7; D gene uncertain. V was cut by 8 bases and J by 3 bases, with 8 bases left in between. The germline V gene has CDR1 ENHRY and CDR2 SYGVKD. The CDR3 contains 11 residues. The CDR3 loop reads CAIRTYYEQYL. DNA for the CDR3: TGTGCCATCCGGACCTACTACGAGCAGTACCTC.

This clonotype was counted only a few times. This chain links TRBV5-4 with TRBJ2-2, with TRBD2 matching over 9 bases. V lost 0 bases and J lost 5; bases outside the gene matches: 5. Looked up from germline, CDR1 is SGHNT and CDR2 is YYREEE (reference sequence). This CDR3 has 16 residues. CDR3 bases: TGTGCCAGCAGCTTGGGGCTAGCGGGACAGACCGGGGAGCTGTTTTTT. Amino acid sequence: CASSLGLAGQTGELFF.

Only a few counts were recorded for this clonotype. The CDR3 is CASSRGADTEAFF. DNA of the CDR3: TGTGCCAGCTCCAGGGGTGCGGACACTGAAGCTTTCTTT. The chain uses TRBV6-1 and TRBJ1-1; D might be TRBD1 (6 bases). CDR1 and CDR2 from the germline V gene are MNHNS and SASEGT. V gave up 8 bases and J gave up 3 bases, with 13 bases separating them. The CDR3 is 13 amino acids.

This clonotype came up a few times. CDR3 region: CASSPSTGGAGSSYNSPLHF. As DNA, the CDR3 is TGTGCCAGCAGTCCAAGCACGGGGGGCGCGGGGAGCTCCTATAATTCACCCCTCCACTTT. V gene TRBV27 combines with J gene TRBJ1-6; D is possibly TRBD1 (6 bases). Germline V gene lookup returns CDR1 MNHEY and CDR2 SMNVEV (reference sequence). This CDR3 spans 20 amino acids. V gave up 5 bases and J gave up 0 bases, with 23 bases separating them.

The CDR3 here is CASSEHGPGELFF. CDR3 bases: TGCGCCAGCAGTGAGCATGGCCCGGGGGAGCTGTTTTTT. This chain uses TRBV10-2 with TRBJ2-2; D is unclear. This CDR3 contains 13 residues. With 2 bases removed from V and 8 bases from J, the gap between germline ends came to 9 bases. The germline V gene has CDR1 WSHSY and CDR2 SAAADI.